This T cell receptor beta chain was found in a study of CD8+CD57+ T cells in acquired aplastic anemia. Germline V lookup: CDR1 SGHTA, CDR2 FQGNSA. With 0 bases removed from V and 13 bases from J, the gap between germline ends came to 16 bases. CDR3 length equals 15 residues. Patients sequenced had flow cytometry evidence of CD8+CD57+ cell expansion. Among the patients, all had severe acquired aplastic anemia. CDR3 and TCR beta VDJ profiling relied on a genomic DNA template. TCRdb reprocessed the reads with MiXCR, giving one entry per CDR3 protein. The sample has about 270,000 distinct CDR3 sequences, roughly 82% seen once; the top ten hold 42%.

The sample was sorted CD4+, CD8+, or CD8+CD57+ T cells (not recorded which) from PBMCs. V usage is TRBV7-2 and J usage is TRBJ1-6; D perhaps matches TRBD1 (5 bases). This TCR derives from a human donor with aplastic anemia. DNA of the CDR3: TGTGCCAGCAGCTTAGCCGGGGGACGGCGATCCCCCCTCCACTTT. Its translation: CASSLAGGRRSPLHF.